The 3 T cell receptor beta chains listed next were all sequenced from one sample in a study of response to subunit inactivated influenza vaccine. TCRdb processed the RT-PCR reads anew with MiXCR; each CDR3 protein has one entry. The table includes approximately 480,000 distinct CDR3 sequences, approximately 11% detected once. This specimen consisted of PBMCs from blood, obtained roughly 46 days after vaccination. The receptors were sampled from a man in his fifties who received an inactivated influenza vaccine.

J is TRBJ1-2 and V is TRBV20-1, with 11 bases aligning to TRBD1. The CDR3 consists of 14 residues. After removal of 6 bases from V and 5 bases from J, the junction contained 8 bases not matched to a gene. Germline CDR1 reads DFQATT; CDR2 reads SNEGSKA (reference sequence). The CDR3 bases are TGCAGTGCCCTTGGACAGGGGGCGCGTTATGGCTACACCTTC. It translates to CSALGQGARYGYTF.

The rearrangement joins TRBV29-1 to TRBJ2-4; D is possibly TRBD1 (8 bases). There are 14 residues in the CDR3. V was cut by 6 bases and J by 9 bases, with 21 bases left in between. Germline CDR1 and CDR2: SQVTM and ANQGSEA. CDR3 region: CSVKGLQGGGIQYF. CDR3 DNA sequence: TGCAGCGTAAAAGGGCTACAGGGGGGGGGCATTCAGTACTTC. Complete variable domain (other parts from reference TRBV29-1 and TRBJ2-4): SAVISQKPSRDICQRGTSLTIQCQVDSQVTMMFWYRQQPGQSLTLIATANQGSEATYESGFVIDKFPISRPNLTFSTLTVSNMSPEDSSIYLCSVKGLQGGGIQYFGAGTRLSVL.

Only a few counts were recorded for this clonotype. The V and J genes are TRBV5-1 and TRBJ2-5; 9 bases map to TRBD2. V trimming: 0 bases; J trimming: 6 bases; junction bases outside the gene matches: 9. The germline V gene encodes CDR1 SGHRS and CDR2 YFSETQ. The CDR3 is 16 amino acids. The CDR3 DNA reads TGCGCCAGCAGCTTGGATCTGGCGGGGGGGCAGAAGACCCAGTACTTC. This encodes CASSLDLAGGQKTQYF.